Listed here are 22 T cell receptor beta chains from one sample, sequenced in a study of T cell responses to AZD1222 COVID-19 vaccine. Method: immunoSEQ multiplex PCR; TCRdb's copy keeps in-frame clones and lacks some. The table records roughly 160,000 clones, 85% to 90% of them present only once. Sequences were derived from peripheral blood, sampled 28 days after the second AZD1222 dose. These receptor sequences come from an adult who received the AZD1222 COVID-19 vaccine.

The J gene is TRBJ2-2, the V gene TRBV11-2; D remains ambiguous. The CDR3 covers 13 residues. V was cut by 5 bases and J by 7 bases, with 11 bases left in between. In germline, CDR1 is SGHAT, CDR2 FQNNGV. As DNA, the CDR3 is TGTGCCAGCAGCATACTGGTGGACGGGGAGCTGTTTTTT. Its protein is CASSILVDGELFF.

V is TRBV18 and J is TRBJ1-4, with 9 nucleotides matching TRBD1. V dropped 2 bases and J dropped 6; count of bases not matched to a gene: 25. Germline-derived CDR1 and CDR2 are KGHSH and LQKENI. The length of the CDR3 is 22 residues. The CDR3 DNA follows: TGTGCCAGCTCACCAAGAGTCGTATCGGACCGGGACAGGGTCGGTTGGGATGAAAAACTGTTTTTT. Its translation: CASSPRVVSDRDRVGWDEKLFF. The entire variable domain, with the rest obtained from reference TRBV18 and TRBJ1-4, is as follows: NAGVMQNPRHLVRRRGQEARLRCSPMKGHSHVYWYRQLPEEGLKFMVYLQKENIIDESGMPKERFSAEFPKEGPSILRIQQVVRGDSAAYFCASSPRVVSDRDRVGWDEKLFFGSGTQLSVL.

The gene calls are TRBV6-5 and TRBJ1-2; D gene uncertain. The length of the CDR3 is 13 residues. Per the germline V gene, CDR1 is MNHEY and CDR2 is SVGAGI. The V and J ends lost 1 base and 8 bases respectively, with 11 bases between them. The CDR3 loop reads CASSYWGDGGYTF. DNA of the CDR3: TGTGCCAGCAGTTACTGGGGAGATGGGGGCTACACCTTC.

The chain couples TRBV5-1 to TRBJ1-1, with 7 bases that match TRBD1. CDR1 SGHRS and CDR2 YFSETQ come from the germline V gene. This CDR3 has 14 amino acids. V was clipped by 4 bases and J by 7 bases; unmatched bases: 10. CDR3 in DNA: TGCGCCAGCAGCCTAGGACAGGAGGTCTTTGAAGCTTTCTTT. Residues: CASSLGQEVFEAFF.

The chain uses TRBV3-1 (or the pseudogene TRBV3-2) and TRBJ1-1, with TRBD1 matching 8 bases. Germline trimming cut 2 bases from V and 2 bases from J; bases unmatched to any gene: 10. The CDR3 has 17 residues. CDR1 is LGHDT, CDR2 YNNKEL, per germline (reference sequence). CDR3 amino acids: CASSQRLGTGINTEAFF. CDR3 in DNA: TGTGCCAGCAGCCAAAGATTAGGGACAGGTATAAACACTGAAGCTTTCTTT.

The rearrangement links TRBV5-6 to TRBJ2-7; 7 bases agree with TRBD2. Germline CDR1 and CDR2: SGHDT and YYEEEE. After removal of 7 bases from V and 7 bases from J, the junction contained 11 bases not matched to a gene. The CDR3 loop spans 13 amino acids. CDR3 amino acids: CASSSGAEWEQYF. The CDR3 coding sequence is TGTGCCAGCTCCAGCGGGGCGGAATGGGAGCAGTACTTC.

V is TRBV19 and J is TRBJ1-2; D is ambiguous. CDR1 and CDR2 from the germline V gene are LNHDA and SQIVND (reference sequence). This CDR3 has 15 amino acids. The germline V and J ends were trimmed by 3 bases and 7 bases, with 18 bases remaining between them. CDR3 in amino acids: CASSIASFNSPGYTF. The CDR3 DNA reads as TGTGCCAGTAGTATTGCGTCTTTCAATAGTCCTGGCTACACCTTC.

The chain is built from TRBV19 and TRBJ1-1; D call uncertain. V lost 5 bases, J lost 4 bases, and 11 bases lay in between. The V gene's germline CDR1 is LNHDA and CDR2 SQIVND (reference sequence). The CDR3 is 13 amino acids. The CDR3 sequence: CASSSGQITEAFF. The CDR3 DNA sequence: TGTGCCAGTAGTTCGGGCCAGATCACTGAAGCTTTCTTT.

The chain is built from TRBV6-2 or TRBV6-3 and TRBJ1-6, with D perhaps TRBD1 (6 bases). V lost 4 bases and J 8 bases, leaving 18 bases between the germline ends. The CDR3 totals 16 residues. The germline gives CDR1 MNHEY, CDR2 SVGEGT. The CDR3 region is CASSWPTDSSDSPLHF. In nucleotides, the CDR3 is TGTGCCAGCAGTTGGCCCACGGACAGTTCGGATTCACCCCTCCACTTT.

The J gene is TRBJ1-2, the V gene TRBV7-2; 10 bases line up with TRBD1. V lost 4 bases to trimming and J lost 6 bases; unmatched junction nucleotides: 8. The CDR3 has 15 amino acids. Per the germline V gene, CDR1 is SGHTA and CDR2 is FQGNSA. CDR3 in DNA: TGTGCCAGCAGCTATAAAAGACAGGGGGCAGATGGCTACACCTTC. Translated, it gives CASSYKRQGADGYTF.

The rearrangement links TRBV19 to TRBJ2-5; the match to TRBD2 covers 11 bases. The CDR3 spans 16 residues. V lost 6 bases and J lost 2; bases outside the gene matches: 8. Germline CDR1 is LNHDA and CDR2 is SQIVND (reference sequence). CDR3 residues: CASSTDRLAGQETQYF. The CDR3, as DNA: TGTGCCAGTAGCACCGACCGACTAGCGGGGCAAGAGACCCAGTACTTC.

This clone was found once. This sequence joins TRBV18 and TRBJ2-7, with 8 positions matching TRBD2. Germline loops: CDR1 KGHSH, CDR2 LQKENI. The trim removed 3 bases at V and 2 bases at J, leaving 9 bases unmatched. The CDR3 is made up of 16 amino acids. Here the CDR3 reads CASSPTIGGVTYEQYF. In nucleotides, the CDR3 is TGTGCCAGCTCACCGACTATCGGGGGGGTTACCTACGAGCAGTACTTC. The full variable domain, with the rest looked up from reference TRBV18 and TRBJ2-7, is NAGVMQNPRHLVRRRGQEARLRCSPMKGHSHVYWYRQLPEEGLKFMVYLQKENIIDESGMPKERFSAEFPKEGPSILRIQQVVRGDSAAYFCASSPTIGGVTYEQYFGPGTRLTVT.

In DNA form, the CDR3 reads TGCGCCAGCAGCTTGGTGGGGTCAGATACGCAGTATTTT. This sequence encodes CASSLVGSDTQYF. The gene calls are TRBV5-1 and TRBJ2-3; no firm D call. Germline-derived CDR1 and CDR2 are SGHRS and YFSETQ. There are 13 residues in the CDR3. The V end lost 0 bases, the J end lost 4 bases, and 6 bases lay between the germline ends.

V and J are TRBV7-8 and TRBJ1-6; no clear D gene. The CDR3 is made up of 18 amino acids. V was pared by 1 base and J by 0 bases, with 13 bases between. Germline CDR1 reads SGHVS; CDR2 reads FQNEAQ. Here the CDR3 reads CASSLEGPTSSYNSPLHF. In DNA form, the CDR3 reads TGTGCCAGCAGCTTAGAGGGTCCGACGAGCTCCTATAATTCACCCCTCCACTTT.

V usage is TRBV4-3 and J usage is TRBJ1-6; possibly TRBD1 for D (5 bases). The CDR3 is 16 amino acids. Deletions cut 2 bases from V and 10 bases from J, with 18 bases between. Germline lookup yields CDR1 LGHNA and CDR2 YSLEER. In nucleotides, the CDR3 is TGCGCCAGCAGCCAAATTTACGGGACCTGGAGCTCACCCCTCCACTTT. Residues: CASSQIYGTWSSPLHF.

The V call is TRBV25-1, the J call TRBJ1-5; D perhaps matches TRBD1 (6 bases). V was shortened by 3 bases and J by 9 bases, with 12 bases between the two germline ends. This CDR3 has 13 residues. CDR1 is MGHDK and CDR2 is SYGVNS in the germline V gene. Written as DNA, the CDR3 is TGTGCCAGCAGTGATAAATCCAGGGGGCCCCAGCATTTT. Translating it yields CASSDKSRGPQHF.

This clone was seen a handful of times. The chain recombines TRBV3-1 (or the pseudogene TRBV3-2) with TRBJ2-7, with 8 bases fitting TRBD1. The germline CDR1 and CDR2 sequences are LGHDT and YNNKEL (reference sequence). CDR3 size: 17 residues. V was pared by 4 bases and J by 1 base, with 12 bases of the junction left unmatched. CDR3 sequence reads: CASSRSPGTGISYEQYF. The CDR3 DNA reads as TGTGCCAGCAGCCGATCCCCTGGGACAGGTATATCCTACGAGCAGTACTTC.

The genes are TRBV7-9 and TRBJ2-1, with a weak D call TRBD2 (6 bases). V was pared by 5 bases and J by 5 bases, with 13 bases between. Germline values: CDR1 SEHNR, CDR2 FQNEAQ (reference sequence). The CDR3 totals 14 residues. The CDR3 DNA reads TGTGCCAGCAGCCCCCCCCCGGGGGACAATGAGCAGTTCTTC. Residues: CASSPPPGDNEQFF.

The chain combines TRBV9 with TRBJ1-1; D gene ambiguous. Per the germline V gene, CDR1 is SGDLS and CDR2 is YYNGEE. The V end lost 4 bases, the J end lost 7 bases, and 17 bases lay between the germline ends. This CDR3 has 14 amino acids. CDR3 coding DNA: TGTGCCAGCAGCCAGCCAGGCAGCGGGAATGAAGCTTTCTTT. It yields the protein CASSQPGSGNEAFF.

The sample holds a few counts of this clone. The genes are TRBV6-1 and TRBJ1-1, with a weak D call TRBD1 (5 bases). Looked up from germline, CDR1 is MNHNS and CDR2 is SASEGT. The CDR3 is made up of 15 amino acids. V lost 3 bases, J lost 7 bases, and 18 bases lay in between. The CDR3 DNA reads TGTGCCAGCAGTGAGGGGCCGCGGGTTGGAATTGAAGCTTTCTTT. This encodes CASSEGPRVGIEAFF.

J is TRBJ1-1 and V is TRBV7-9, with 9 bases fitting TRBD1. The CDR3 totals 15 residues. V dropped 1 base and J dropped 1; count of bases not matched to a gene: 1. Germline-derived CDR1 and CDR2 are SEHNR and FQNEAQ (reference sequence). CDR3 nucleotide sequence: TGTGCCAGCAGCTTAGTGGGACAGGGGAACACTGAAGCTTTCTTT. Protein product: CASSLVGQGNTEAFF. Full variable domain (outside the CDR3, taken from reference TRBV7-9 and TRBJ1-1): DTGVSQNPRHKITKRGQNVTFRCDPISEHNRLYWYRQTLGQGPEFLTYFQNEAQLEKSRLLSDRFSAERPKGSFSTLEIQRTEQGDSAMYLCASSLVGQGNTEAFFGQGTRLTVV.

The chain couples TRBV9 to TRBJ1-4; maybe TRBD1 (6 bases). V was pared by 0 bases and J by 8 bases, with 11 bases between. This CDR3 has 14 residues. Germline V gene lookup returns CDR1 SGDLS and CDR2 YYNGEE. The CDR3 coding sequence is TGTGCCAGCAGCGTAGATTGGGGGGGCGAAAAACTGTTTTTT. Protein product: CASSVDWGGEKLFF.